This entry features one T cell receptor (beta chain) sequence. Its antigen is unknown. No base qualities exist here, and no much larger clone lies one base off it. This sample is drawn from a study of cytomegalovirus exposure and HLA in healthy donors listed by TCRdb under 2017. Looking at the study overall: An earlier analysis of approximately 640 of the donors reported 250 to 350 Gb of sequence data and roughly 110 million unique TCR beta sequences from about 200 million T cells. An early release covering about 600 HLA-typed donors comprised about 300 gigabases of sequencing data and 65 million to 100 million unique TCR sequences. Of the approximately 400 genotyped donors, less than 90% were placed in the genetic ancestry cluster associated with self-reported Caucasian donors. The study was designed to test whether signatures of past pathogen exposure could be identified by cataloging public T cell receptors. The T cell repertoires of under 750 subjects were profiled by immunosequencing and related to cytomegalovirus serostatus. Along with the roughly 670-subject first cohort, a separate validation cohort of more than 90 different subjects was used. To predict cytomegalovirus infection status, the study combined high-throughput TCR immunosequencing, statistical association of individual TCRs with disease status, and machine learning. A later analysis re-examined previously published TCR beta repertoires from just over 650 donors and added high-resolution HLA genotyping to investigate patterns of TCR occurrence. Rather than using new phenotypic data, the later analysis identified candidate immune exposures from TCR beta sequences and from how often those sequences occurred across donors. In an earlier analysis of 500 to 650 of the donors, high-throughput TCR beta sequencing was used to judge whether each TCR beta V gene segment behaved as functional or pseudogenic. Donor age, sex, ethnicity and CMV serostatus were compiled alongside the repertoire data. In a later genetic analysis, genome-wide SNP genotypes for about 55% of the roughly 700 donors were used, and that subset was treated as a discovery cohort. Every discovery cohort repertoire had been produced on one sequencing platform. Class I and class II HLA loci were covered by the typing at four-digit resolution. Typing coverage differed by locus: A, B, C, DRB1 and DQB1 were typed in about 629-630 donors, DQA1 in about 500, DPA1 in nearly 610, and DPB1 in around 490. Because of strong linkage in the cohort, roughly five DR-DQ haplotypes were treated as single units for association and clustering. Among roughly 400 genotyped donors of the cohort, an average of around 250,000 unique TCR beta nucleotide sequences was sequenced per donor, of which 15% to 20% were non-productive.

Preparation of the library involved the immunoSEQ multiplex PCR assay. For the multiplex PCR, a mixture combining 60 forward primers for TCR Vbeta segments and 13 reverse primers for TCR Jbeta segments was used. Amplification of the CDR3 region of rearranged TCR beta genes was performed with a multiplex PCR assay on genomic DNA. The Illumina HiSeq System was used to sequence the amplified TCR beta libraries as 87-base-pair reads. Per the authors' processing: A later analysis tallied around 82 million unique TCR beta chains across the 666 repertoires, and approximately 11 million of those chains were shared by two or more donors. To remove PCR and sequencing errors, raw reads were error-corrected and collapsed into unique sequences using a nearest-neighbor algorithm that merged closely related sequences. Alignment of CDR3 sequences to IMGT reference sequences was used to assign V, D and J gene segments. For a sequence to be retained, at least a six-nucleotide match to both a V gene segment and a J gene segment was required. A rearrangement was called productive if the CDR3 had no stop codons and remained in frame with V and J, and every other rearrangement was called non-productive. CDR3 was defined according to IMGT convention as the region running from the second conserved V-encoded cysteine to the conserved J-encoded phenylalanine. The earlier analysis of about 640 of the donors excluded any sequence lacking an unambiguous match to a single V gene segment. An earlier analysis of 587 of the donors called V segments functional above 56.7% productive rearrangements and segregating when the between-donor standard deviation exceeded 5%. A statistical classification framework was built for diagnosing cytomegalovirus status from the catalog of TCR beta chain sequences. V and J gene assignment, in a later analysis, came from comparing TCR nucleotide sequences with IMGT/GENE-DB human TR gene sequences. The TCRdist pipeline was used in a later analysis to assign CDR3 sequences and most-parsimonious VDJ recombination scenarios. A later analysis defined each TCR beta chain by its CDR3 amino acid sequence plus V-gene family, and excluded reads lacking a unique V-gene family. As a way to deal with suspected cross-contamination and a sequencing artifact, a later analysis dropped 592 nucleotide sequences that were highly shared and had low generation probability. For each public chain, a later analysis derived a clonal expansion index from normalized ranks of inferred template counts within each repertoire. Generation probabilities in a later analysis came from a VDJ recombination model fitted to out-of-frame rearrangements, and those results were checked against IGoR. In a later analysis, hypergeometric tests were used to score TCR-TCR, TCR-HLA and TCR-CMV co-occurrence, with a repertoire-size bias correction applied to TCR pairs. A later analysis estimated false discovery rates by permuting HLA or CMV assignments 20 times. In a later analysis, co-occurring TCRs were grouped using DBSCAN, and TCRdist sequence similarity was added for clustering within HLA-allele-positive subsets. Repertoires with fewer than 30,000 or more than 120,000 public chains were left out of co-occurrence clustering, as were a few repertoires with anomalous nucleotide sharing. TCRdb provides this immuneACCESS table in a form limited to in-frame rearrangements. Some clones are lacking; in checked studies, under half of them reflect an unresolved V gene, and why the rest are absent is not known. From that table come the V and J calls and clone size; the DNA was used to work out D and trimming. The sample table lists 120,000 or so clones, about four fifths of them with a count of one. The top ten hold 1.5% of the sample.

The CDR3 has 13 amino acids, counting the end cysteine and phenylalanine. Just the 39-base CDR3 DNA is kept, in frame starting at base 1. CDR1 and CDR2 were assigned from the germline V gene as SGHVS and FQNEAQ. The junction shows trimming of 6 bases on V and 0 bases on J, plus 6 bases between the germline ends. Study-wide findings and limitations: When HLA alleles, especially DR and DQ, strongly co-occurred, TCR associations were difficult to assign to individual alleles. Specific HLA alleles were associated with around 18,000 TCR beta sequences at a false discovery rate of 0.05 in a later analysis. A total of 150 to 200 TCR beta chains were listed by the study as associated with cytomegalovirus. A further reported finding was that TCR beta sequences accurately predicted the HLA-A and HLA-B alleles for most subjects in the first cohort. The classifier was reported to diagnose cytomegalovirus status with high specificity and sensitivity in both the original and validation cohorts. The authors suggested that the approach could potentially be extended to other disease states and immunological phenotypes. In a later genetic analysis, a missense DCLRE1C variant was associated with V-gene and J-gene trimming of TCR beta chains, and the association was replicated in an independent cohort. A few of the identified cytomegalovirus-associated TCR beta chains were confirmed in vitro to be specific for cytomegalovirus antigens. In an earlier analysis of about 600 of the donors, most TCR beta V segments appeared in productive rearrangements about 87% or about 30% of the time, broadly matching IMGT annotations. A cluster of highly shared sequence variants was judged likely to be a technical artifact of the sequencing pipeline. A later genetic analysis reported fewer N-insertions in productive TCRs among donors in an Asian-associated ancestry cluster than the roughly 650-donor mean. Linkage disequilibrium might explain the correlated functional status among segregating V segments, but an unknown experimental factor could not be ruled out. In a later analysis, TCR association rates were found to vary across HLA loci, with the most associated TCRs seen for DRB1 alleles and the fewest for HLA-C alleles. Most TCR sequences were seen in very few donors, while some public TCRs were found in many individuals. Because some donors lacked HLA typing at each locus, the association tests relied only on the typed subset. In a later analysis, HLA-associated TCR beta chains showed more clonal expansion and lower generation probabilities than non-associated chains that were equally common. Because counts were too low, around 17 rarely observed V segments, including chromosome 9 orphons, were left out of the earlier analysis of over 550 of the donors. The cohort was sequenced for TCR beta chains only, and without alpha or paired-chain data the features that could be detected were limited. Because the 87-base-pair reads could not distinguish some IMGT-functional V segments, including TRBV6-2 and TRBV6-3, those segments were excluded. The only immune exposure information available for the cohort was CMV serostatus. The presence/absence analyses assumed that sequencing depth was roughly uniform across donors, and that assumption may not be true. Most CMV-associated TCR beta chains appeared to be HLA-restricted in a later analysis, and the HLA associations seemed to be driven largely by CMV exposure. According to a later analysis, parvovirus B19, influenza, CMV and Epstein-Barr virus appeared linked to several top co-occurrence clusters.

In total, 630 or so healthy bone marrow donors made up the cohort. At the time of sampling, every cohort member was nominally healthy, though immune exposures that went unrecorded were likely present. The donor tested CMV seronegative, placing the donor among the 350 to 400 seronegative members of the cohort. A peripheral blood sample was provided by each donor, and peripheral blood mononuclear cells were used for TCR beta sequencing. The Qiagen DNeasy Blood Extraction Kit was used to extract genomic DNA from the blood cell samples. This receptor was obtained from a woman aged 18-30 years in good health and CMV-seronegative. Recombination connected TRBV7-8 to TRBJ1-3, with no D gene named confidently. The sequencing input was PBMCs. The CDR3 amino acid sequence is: CASRVSSGNTIYF. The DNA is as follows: TGTGCCAGCAGAGTTAGCTCTGGAAACACCATATATTTT.